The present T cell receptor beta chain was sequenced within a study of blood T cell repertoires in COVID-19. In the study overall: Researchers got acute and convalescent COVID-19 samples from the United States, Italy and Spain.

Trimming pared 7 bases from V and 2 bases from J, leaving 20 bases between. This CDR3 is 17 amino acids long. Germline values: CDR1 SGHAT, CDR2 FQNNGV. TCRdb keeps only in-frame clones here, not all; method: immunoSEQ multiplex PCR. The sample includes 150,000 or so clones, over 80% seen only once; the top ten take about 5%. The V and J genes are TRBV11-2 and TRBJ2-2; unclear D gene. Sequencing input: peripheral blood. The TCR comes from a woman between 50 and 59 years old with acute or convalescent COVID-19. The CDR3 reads CASKIPELTHNTGELFF. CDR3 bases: TGTGCCAGCAAAATACCCGAGTTAACGCACAACACCGGGGAGCTGTTTTTT.